This T cell receptor beta chain was documented in a study of CD8+ T cells in alopecia areata. It was cDNA, reverse transcribed from extracted RNA, that served as the sequencing template. Using immunoSEQ multiplex PCR, the repertoire was profiled, and TCRdb retains in-frame clones only, with some absent. The data hold about 180,000 clones, with approximately 59% observed a single time. Researchers picked out CD4+ and CD8+ T cells from PBMCs by sorting. The V gene's germline CDR1 is SGHRS and CDR2 YFSETQ. The CDR3 is 15 residues long. V shed 4 bases and J shed 6 bases, with 19 bases lying between them. The clonotype was recovered from a human donor with alopecia areata. The sequencing used CD4+ T cells sorted from blood, collected at week 0. V usage is TRBV5-1 and J usage is TRBJ1-2; weak D call: TRBD1 (6 bases). The CDR3 DNA is TGCGCCAGCAGCCCCGGACAGTCAGCGGCGGATGGCTACACCTTC. Translated, it gives CASSPGQSAADGYTF.